The rows below give T cell receptor beta chains drawn from one sample of a study of T cell repertoires in cytomegalovirus infection. MiXCR, applied by TCRdb to the reads, yields one record per CDR3 protein. This table holds almost 500,000 distinct CDR3 sequences, approximately 10% found once. The sequenced sample was PBMCs. The receptors derive from a human donor in good health (CMV status not recorded). Some clones in this sample may be carry-over from other donors' samples. The CDR3 runs from the conserved cysteine through the conserved F or W. D genes are given only for firm matches. Rows may omit the clone size; those that give it use once, few, many or a size class.

D gene,V gene,clone size,J gene,CDR3 protein,CDR3 DNA
.,TRBV5-5,many,TRBJ1-5,CASSLASDRPQHF,TGTGCCAGCAGCTTGGCCTCGGACAGACCCCAGCATTTT
.,TRBV29-1,many,TRBJ2-3,CSVEGGAWGADTQYF,TGCAGCGTTGAAGGGGGGGCTTGGGGCGCAGATACGCAGTATTTT
.,TRBV11-2,.,TRBJ2-5,CASSDQRPGLYQETQYF,TGTGCCAGCAGCGACCAACGGCCGGGGCTGTACCAAGAGACCCAGTACTTC
.,TRBV6-1,many,TRBJ2-7,CASIWVGEQYF,TGTGCCAGCATCTGGGTGGGAGAGCAGTACTTC
TRBD1,TRBV7-2,many,TRBJ1-4,CASSRAGGNEKLFF,TGTGCCAGCAGCCGCGCAGGGGGGAACGAAAAACTGTTTTTT
.,TRBV19,few,TRBJ1-5,CASSIDRPNQPQHF,TGTGCCAGTAGTATAGACAGGCCGAATCAGCCCCAGCATTTT
.,TRBV5-1,.,TRBJ2-2,CASSLDDYANTGELFF,TGCGCCAGCAGCTTGGATGACTACGCGAACACCGGGGAGCTGTTTTTT
.,TRBV18,many,TRBJ2-7,CASSPGQTYEQYF,TGTGCCAGCAGCCCAGGACAGACCTACGAGCAGTACTTC
.,TRBV5-6,many,TRBJ2-7,CASSKTPLSPYEQYF,TGTGCCAGCAGCAAAACACCCCTATCCCCCTACGAGCAGTACTTC
.,TRBV14,.,TRBJ2-2,CASSQDPNTGELFF,TGTGCCAGCAGCCAAGATCCCAACACCGGGGAGCTGTTTTTT
.,TRBV20-1,few,TRBJ1-1,CSATGGGTEAFF,TGCAGTGCTACCGGGGGGGGGACTGAAGCTTTCTTT
.,TRBV19,many,TRBJ2-5,CASSIDHPDSETQYF,TGTGCCAGTAGTATAGATCACCCAGACAGTGAGACCCAGTACTTC
.,TRBV28,many,TRBJ1-6,CASSLGRQPLHF,TGTGCCAGCAGTTTGGGCAGGCAACCCCTCCACTTT
.,TRBV27,many,TRBJ1-2,CASSLSGRSYYGYTF,TGTGCCAGCAGTTTATCGGGCAGAAGTTACTATGGCTACACCTTC
TRBD2,TRBV2,.,TRBJ2-1,CASLGLAQQFF,TGTGCCAGCCTCGGACTAGCGCAGCAGTTCTTC
.,TRBV29-1,many,TRBJ2-2,CSVAWDREAGELFF,TGCAGCGTTGCCTGGGACCGCGAGGCCGGGGAGCTGTTTTTT
TRBD1,TRBV19,many,TRBJ2-2,CASSEYRGNTGELFF,TGTGCCAGTAGTGAGTACAGGGGGAACACCGGGGAGCTGTTTTTT
TRBD1,TRBV6-1,many,TRBJ2-3,CASSEEGQGVFTDTQYF,TGTGCCAGCAGTGAAGAAGGGCAGGGGGTTTTCACAGATACGCAGTATTTT
TRBD1,TRBV28,few,TRBJ2-7,CASSLTGADSYEQYF,TGTGCCAGCAGTTTGACAGGGGCGGACTCCTACGAGCAGTACTTC